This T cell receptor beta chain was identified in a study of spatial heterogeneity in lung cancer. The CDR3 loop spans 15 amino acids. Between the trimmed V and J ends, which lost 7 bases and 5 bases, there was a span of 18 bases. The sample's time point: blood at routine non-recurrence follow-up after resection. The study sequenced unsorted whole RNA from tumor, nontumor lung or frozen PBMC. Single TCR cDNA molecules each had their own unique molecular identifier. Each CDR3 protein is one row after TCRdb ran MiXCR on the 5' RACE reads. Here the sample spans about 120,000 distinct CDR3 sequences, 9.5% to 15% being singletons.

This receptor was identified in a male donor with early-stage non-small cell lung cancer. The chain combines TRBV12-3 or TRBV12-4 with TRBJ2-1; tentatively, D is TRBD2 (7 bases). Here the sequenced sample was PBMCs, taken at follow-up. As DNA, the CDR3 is TGTGCCAGCACCCTAGCGGTGGGGGCGGACAATGAGCAGTTCTTC. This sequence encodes CASTLAVGADNEQFF.